The 6 T cell receptor beta chains below come from one sample, sequenced in a study of blood T cell repertoires in COVID-19. Method: immunoSEQ multiplex PCR; TCRdb's copy keeps in-frame clones and lacks some. This sample carries under 150,000 clones, about 80% of them seen once, and the ten largest clones take 8.5% to 10%. The sample comprised peripheral blood. These receptors were taken from a man aged 40-50 years with active or convalescent COVID-19.

The V call is TRBV5-4, the J call TRBJ1-1; D uncertain. The CDR3 length is 14 residues. Germline CDR1 SGHNT, CDR2 YYREEE (reference sequence). Trimming removed 1 base from V and 0 bases from J, with 7 bases in between. CDR3 nucleotide sequence: TGTGCCAGCAGCTTGTCCCAAATGAACACTGAAGCTTTCTTT. It specifies CASSLSQMNTEAFF.

The V and J genes are TRBV9 and TRBJ2-7; perhaps TRBD2 as D (5 bases). Per germline, CDR1 SGDLS and CDR2 YYNGEE. The CDR3 is made up of 12 amino acids. Trimming took 2 bases from V and 6 from J, leaving 9 bases between them. The CDR3 is CASSVGVGEQYF. The CDR3 DNA reads as TGTGCCAGCAGCGTCGGGGTCGGCGAGCAGTACTTC.

CDR3 sequence: CSVMGADNEQFF. CDR3 nucleotides: TGCAGCGTCATGGGGGCCGACAATGAGCAGTTCTTC. The V gene is TRBV29-1, the J gene TRBJ2-1; tentative D call: TRBD1 (6 bases). V lost 6 bases, J lost 5 bases, and 11 bases lay in between. Germline CDR1 is SQVTM and CDR2 is ANQGSEA. The CDR3 sequence is 12 residues long.

This clone was seen once. This chain connects TRBV5-6 to TRBJ1-4; possible D gene TRBD1, 5 bases. V lost 2 bases to trimming and J lost 3 bases, with 8 bases between them. The CDR3 extends over 14 amino acids. Per the germline V gene, CDR1 is SGHDT and CDR2 is YYEEEE. CDR3 in DNA: TGTGCCAGCAGCTTAAGGGGCCCTAATGAAAAACTGTTTTTT. It yields the protein CASSLRGPNEKLFF.

This rearrangement joins TRBV5-1 to TRBJ2-7; possibly TRBD1 for D (5 bases). Germline V CDR1 and CDR2: SGHRS, YFSETQ. This CDR3 spans 11 amino acids. The V and J ends lost 4 bases and 3 bases respectively, with 5 bases between them. CDR3 sequence reads: CASSDSYEQYF. The CDR3 DNA is TGCGCCAGCAGCGACAGCTACGAGCAGTACTTC. Variable domain in full (rest from reference TRBV5-1 and TRBJ2-7): KAGVTQTPRYLIKTRGQQVTLSCSPISGHRSVSWYQQTPGQGLQFLFEYFSETQRNKGNFPGRFSGRQFSNSRSEMNVSTLELGDSALYLCASSDSYEQYFGPGTRLTVT.

The chain combines TRBV7-9 with TRBJ2-7, with 10 bases aligning to TRBD1. Germline loops: CDR1 SEHNR, CDR2 FQNEAQ (reference sequence). CDR3 length: 15 residues. The J segment lost 3 bases and the V segment lost 7 bases, leaving 9 bases of the junction unmatched. The DNA of the CDR3 is TGTGCCAGCACCCGCCGGGACAGGGGATACTACGAGCAGTACTTC. It codes for CASTRRDRGYYEQYF.